Shown below are 21 T cell receptor beta chains from a single sample sequenced in a study of T cell repertoires in cytomegalovirus infection. Via MiXCR, TCRdb re-called the reads, giving one row per CDR3 protein. The sample yields 650,000 to 900,000 distinct CDR3 sequences, approximately 32% seen once. Antigens for these TCRs are unknown. The sequencing here drew on cultured CD8+ T cells from PBMCs, taken from culture after CMV antigen stimulation. These receptors were obtained from a human donor in good health (CMV status not recorded). Some clones in this sample may be carry-over from other donors' samples.

The chain links TRBV7-6 to TRBJ2-1; D is possibly TRBD2 (6 bases). The CDR3 is made up of 15 amino acids. Trimming removed 3 bases at V and 7 bases at J, with 16 bases between. CDR1 and CDR2 from the germline V gene are SGHVS and FNYEAQ. CDR3 in DNA: TGTGCCAGCAGCTTCGGGCCCCTCGCGGGAAATGAGCAGTTCTTC. Its protein product is CASSFGPLAGNEQFF.

This clonotype was seen a few times. The chain joins TRBV6-2 or TRBV6-3 to TRBJ2-5; 10 nucleotides agree with TRBD2. There are 14 residues in the CDR3. CDR1 and CDR2 (germline): MNHEY, SVGEGT. V lost 6 bases, J lost 4 bases, and 5 bases stayed unmatched. As DNA, the CDR3 is TGTGCCAGCAGCTCACTAGCGGGGTTAGAGACCCAGTACTTC. Protein sequence: CASSSLAGLETQYF.

This clonotype turned up a few times. The chain is built from TRBV2 and TRBJ2-7, with TRBD1 matching over 7 bases. Germline trimming cut 10 bases from V and 2 bases from J; bases unmatched to any gene: 11. Germline V gene sequence: CDR1 SNHLY, CDR2 FYNNEI. There are 14 residues in the CDR3. CDR3 nucleotides: TGTGCCATTCGACAGGGATCAACCCCCTACGAGCAGTACTTC. Its translation is CAIRQGSTPYEQYF.

Note on this clonotype: The junction departs from the called germline gene at one end, perhaps through a read error. The gene calls are TRBV9 and TRBJ2-3, with D possibly being TRBD2 (5 bases). The CDR3 is made up of 14 amino acids. The germline V gene has CDR1 SGDLS and CDR2 YYNGEE. CDR3 loop: CVSNSGGSTDTQYF. CDR3 in DNA: TGTGTCAGCAACAGCGGCGGATCCACAGATACGCAGTATTTT.

This clonotype came up a few times. J is TRBJ2-1 and V is TRBV4-1; 7 bases are a match to TRBD1. Germline CDR1 MGHRA, CDR2 YSYEKL. The V gene end was trimmed by 4 bases and the J gene end by 9 bases; junction bases not matched to a gene: 6. The CDR3 sequence is 13 residues long. CDR3 in amino acids: CASSLGTDGEQFF. The CDR3 nucleotides read TGCGCCAGCAGCCTCGGGACAGACGGTGAGCAGTTCTTC.

The CDR3 DNA follows: TGTGCCAGCAGTCCGTCGGGGGGACGGGGCACTGAAGCTTTCTTT. Protein: CASSPSGGRGTEAFF. The V and J genes are TRBV12-3 or TRBV12-4 and TRBJ1-1; D may be TRBD1 (5 bases). There are 15 residues in the CDR3. V lost 5 bases to trimming and J lost 4 bases, with 17 bases between them.

The genes are TRBV20-1 and TRBJ2-3; D possibly uses TRBD1 or TRBD2 (6 bases each). V lost 3 bases to trimming and J lost 3 bases, with 16 bases between them. The germline V gene encodes CDR1 DFQATT and CDR2 SNEGSKA (reference sequence). CDR3 size: 15 residues. Here the CDR3 DNA reads TGCAGTGCTAGCTGGGGGGCGCAGGGGACAGATACGCAGTATTTT. Protein product: CSASWGAQGTDTQYF.

This sequence joins TRBV10-3 and TRBJ2-3, with 8 bases lining up with TRBD1. Germline CDR1 reads ENHRY; CDR2 reads SYGVKD. J was trimmed by 4 bases and V by 1 base; bases with no gene match: 4. The CDR3 is made up of 15 amino acids. The CDR3 protein is CAISELDRDADTQYF. The CDR3 coding sequence is TGTGCCATCAGTGAGTTGGACAGGGACGCAGATACGCAGTATTTT.

The rearrangement links TRBV19 to TRBJ2-2; D remains ambiguous. The CDR3 extends over 15 amino acids. Germline CDR1 LNHDA, CDR2 SQIVND (reference sequence). V was pared by 6 bases and J by 5 bases, with 16 bases between. The CDR3 reads CASRTPTPLTGELFF. The CDR3 region has the DNA TGTGCCAGTAGAACGCCGACTCCCTTAACCGGGGAGCTGTTTTTT.

The CDR3 DNA sequence: TGTGCCAGCAGCTTAGAGTTGGGACGGCACACCGGGGAGCTGTTTTTT. The encoded protein is CASSLELGRHTGELFF. The chain combines TRBV13 with TRBJ2-2, with D possibly called TRBD1 or TRBD2 (5 bases each). The CDR3 covers 16 residues. Looked up from germline, CDR1 is PRHDT and CDR2 is FYEKMQ (reference sequence). The V end was cut by 1 base, the J end by 3 bases, with 12 bases between.

This chain joins TRBV20-1 and TRBJ2-1, with D unresolved. With 1 base removed from V and 3 bases from J, the gap between germline ends came to 13 bases. The CDR3 runs 15 residues. Germline assignment: CDR1 DFQATT and CDR2 SNEGSKA (reference sequence). The CDR3: CSARVVGSSYNEQFF. The CDR3 DNA reads as TGCAGTGCTAGAGTGGTCGGTTCCAGCTACAATGAGCAGTTCTTC.

V usage is TRBV5-6 and J usage is TRBJ1-2; D might be TRBD1 (6 bases). Germline V gene data show CDR1 as SGHDT and CDR2 as YYEEEE. The length of the CDR3 is 14 residues. V lost 4 bases and J 4 bases, leaving 14 bases between the germline ends. CDR3 sequence reads: CASSGGGAIYGYTF. The CDR3 DNA reads as TGTGCCAGCAGCGGCGGGGGGGCCATCTATGGCTACACCTTC. The full variable domain, in which reference TRBV5-6 and TRBJ1-2 provide the parts outside the CDR3, is DAGVTQSPTHLIKTRGQQVTLRCSPKSGHDTVSWYQQALGQGPQFIFQYYEEEERQRGNFPDRFSGHQFPNYSSELNVNALLLGDSALYLCASSGGGAIYGYTFGSGTRLTVV.

This clonotype was counted a few times. The V gene is TRBV27, the J gene TRBJ2-5; tentatively, D is TRBD1 (6 bases). The CDR3 is 15 residues long. V lost 5 bases and J lost 4, with 17 bases in between. Germline V gene lookup returns CDR1 MNHEY and CDR2 SMNVEV (reference sequence). DNA for the CDR3: TGTGCCAGCAGTAGGGGACATCCTTTTTTAGAGACCCAGTACTTC. It is translated as CASSRGHPFLETQYF.

V and J are TRBV4-1 and TRBJ2-3, with D possibly TRBD2 on 6 matching bases. Trimming cost V 1 base and J 4 bases, with 9 bases left between them. This CDR3 is 14 amino acids long. Per germline, CDR1 MGHRA and CDR2 YSYEKL. CDR3 coding DNA: TGCGCCAGCAGCCAAGGTAGCGGTTCAGATACGCAGTATTTT. Translating it yields CASSQGSGSDTQYF.

This clonotype was detected a few times. V is TRBV7-2 and J is TRBJ2-5, with D unresolved. The V gene's germline CDR1 is SGHTA and CDR2 FQGNSA. The CDR3 loop spans 15 amino acids. V lost 5 bases and J lost 5, with 18 bases in between. The CDR3, as DNA: TGTGCCAGCAGCCCTCTGGACGGCAAGGCGGAGACCCAGTACTTC. Translating it yields CASSPLDGKAETQYF.

V gene TRBV7-6 combines with J gene TRBJ1-5; D may be TRBD1 (5 bases). V was trimmed by 5 bases and J by 5 bases, leaving 16 bases between them. The CDR3 length is 15 residues. In germline, CDR1 is SGHVS, CDR2 FNYEAQ. CDR3 amino acids: CASSLLSGLHQPQHF. CDR3 bases: TGTGCCAGCAGCCTATTGTCAGGGTTGCATCAGCCCCAGCATTTT.

The chain combines TRBV7-8 with TRBJ1-5; a possible D gene is TRBD1 (6 bases). The length of the CDR3 is 13 residues. V was pared by 6 bases and J by 7 bases, with 13 bases between. Germline CDR1 SGHVS, CDR2 FQNEAQ. The CDR3 DNA is TGTGCCAGCAGTAATTCGGGGGGCCAGCCCCAGCATTTT. Translating gives CASSNSGGQPQHF. Complete variable domain (other parts from reference TRBV7-8 and TRBJ1-5): GAGVSQSPRYKVAKRGQDVALRCDPISGHVSLFWYQQALGQGPEFLTYFQNEAQLDKSGLPSDRFFAERPEGSVSTLKIQRTQQEDSAVYLCASSNSGGQPQHFGDGTRLSIL.

This rearrangement joins TRBV19 to TRBJ2-6, with 7 bases aligning to TRBD2. The germline V gene has CDR1 LNHDA and CDR2 SQIVND (reference sequence). After removal of 6 bases from V and 4 bases from J, the junction contained 18 bases not matched to a gene. This CDR3 has 19 amino acids. CDR3 nucleotides: TGTGCCAGTAGCCCCGGGCGGGGGAGAACTTTGTCGGGGGCCAACGTCCTGACTTTC. Amino acids: CASSPGRGRTLSGANVLTF. The full variable domain, completed using reference TRBV19 and TRBJ2-6, is DGGITQSPKYLFRKEGQNVTLSCEQNLNHDAMYWYRQDPGQGLRLIYYSQIVNDFQKGDIAEGYSVSREKKESFPLTVTSAQKNPTAFYLCASSPGRGRTLSGANVLTFGAGSRLTVL.

A few counts support this clonotype. The chain employs TRBV19 and TRBJ1-2; a weak D match, TRBD1 (5 bases). V dropped 3 bases and J dropped 2 bases, with 7 bases sitting between them. Germline V gene sequence: CDR1 LNHDA, CDR2 SQIVND (reference sequence). This CDR3 contains 13 residues. For the CDR3, the DNA is TGTGCCAGTAGTATGGACACCAACTATGGCTACACCTTC. This gives the protein CASSMDTNYGYTF.

V is TRBV19 and J is TRBJ1-5; weak D call: TRBD1 (5 bases). The CDR3 contains 13 residues. Germline CDR1 and CDR2: LNHDA and SQIVND (reference sequence). V lost 2 bases, J lost 6 bases, and 8 bases lay in between. CDR3: CASSIRGFQPQHF. The CDR3 nucleotides read TGTGCCAGTAGTATAAGGGGTTTTCAGCCCCAGCATTTT. Full variable domain (remainder filled in from reference TRBV19 and TRBJ1-5): DGGITQSPKYLFRKEGQNVTLSCEQNLNHDAMYWYRQDPGQGLRLIYYSQIVNDFQKGDIAEGYSVSREKKESFPLTVTSAQKNPTAFYLCASSIRGFQPQHFGDGTRLSIL.

Here the CDR3 DNA reads TGTGCCAGCAGCTCAGACAGGATCGACTATGGCTACACCTTC. It specifies CASSSDRIDYGYTF. The rearrangement links TRBV6-1 to TRBJ1-2; perhaps TRBD1 as D (6 bases). The CDR3 contains 14 residues. V was pared by 6 bases and J by 3 bases, with 14 bases between. Germline assignment: CDR1 MNHNS and CDR2 SASEGT.